What follows describes a single T cell receptor (beta chain). No antigen is known for it. This sample was taken from a study of blood T cells in healthy people across ages. V was pared by 10 bases and J by 5 bases, with 13 bases between. The length of the CDR3 is 12 residues. Germline V gene data show CDR1 as MDHEN and CDR2 as SYDVKM. Findings and caveats of the study: Naive CD4+ cells and diversity were both higher in long-lived donors than in aged donors.

A sample-barcoded 5' primer and a J-beta primer mix were used in a second PCR of roughly 7 to 11 cycles. TCRdb redid the calling of the 5' RACE reads with MiXCR, one entry per CDR3 protein. The sample lists approximately 900,000 distinct CDR3 sequences, 48% occurring once. The sequencing sample was made of blood. The chain combines TRBV28 with TRBJ2-3, with D hard to call. This clonotype was sampled from a young man in good health. CDR3 sequence (DNA): TGTGCCACACGAGCGAGTGGAGATACGCAGTATTTT. Amino acids: CATRASGDTQYF.